Listed here is a single TCR beta chain. Looked up from germline, CDR1 is MDHEN and CDR2 is SYDVKM. The CDR3 totals 11 residues. V was pared by 6 bases and J by 6 bases, with 8 bases between. PCR was performed a second time for about 7 to 11 cycles using a sample-barcoded 5' primer and a J-beta primer mix. TCRdb redid the calling of the 5' RACE reads with MiXCR, one entry per CDR3 protein. This table holds around 1.5 million distinct CDR3 sequences, approximately 63% found once. The sample comes from a study of blood T cells in healthy people across ages. Input material: blood. The clonotype was recovered from a man aged 18 to 30 in good health. This chain links TRBV28 with TRBJ1-1; D remains unclear. CDR3 nucleotides: TGTGCCAGCAGCGGATCTTCTGAAGCTTTCTTT. Its translation is CASSGSSEAFF.